This T cell receptor beta chain was profiled in a study of T cells in narcolepsy. Study details: Patients with NT1 or NT2 and healthy control donors were enrolled. Points from the study as a whole: Same-patient CSF and blood CD4+ T cell clonotypes included HCRT-specific and TRIB2-specific autoreactive ones. Blood of same and different patients, but not healthy controls, reportedly held recurring autoreactive clonotypes.

TCRdb's table, derived via immunoSEQ multiplex PCR, lists solely in-frame clones and lacks some. The sample shows around 17,000 clones, over 55% of them seen only once. Deletions cut 5 bases from V and 3 bases from J, with 8 bases between. Germline V gene lookup returns CDR1 SGHAT and CDR2 FQNNGV. This CDR3 has 13 residues. As concerns this clone: The antigen remains unidentified.

The receptor's source is a human donor with narcolepsy. The chain recombines TRBV11-2 with TRBJ2-1; the D is unclear. Specimen: CD45RA- memory CD8+ T cells from PBMCs. The CDR3 loop reads CASSATHYNEQFF. The CDR3 nucleotides read TGTGCCAGCAGCGCAACACACTACAATGAGCAGTTCTTC.